Shown below are 21 T cell receptor beta chains from a single sample sequenced in a study of CXCR3-negative and CXCR3-positive naive CD8 T cells (dated by TCRdb to between 2017 and 2020). TCRdb shows the sequencer as NextSeq 550. The Human TCR Profiling Kit (MiLaboratory) was used to make UMI-labeled 5' RACE TRB cDNA libraries. With the reads reprocessed by TCRdb, a single entry stands for each CDR3 protein sequence and no DNA is reported. The table held for this sample gives roughly 89,000 distinct CDR3 sequences. About 1% of the sample comes from the top ten. The specimen sequenced was naive CXCR3- CD8+ T cells from blood. Explained via the paper, the cell subset or site label denotes: CD45RO-CCR7+CD27+CD95- naive CD8+ T cells lacking CXCR3 (TNR3-). All receptors come from a human donor in good health. Some clones in this sample may be carry-over from other donors' samples.

J is TRBJ1-1 and V is TRBV7-2; the D call of TRBD1 rests on TCRdb alone, since no DNA is present to check it. The CDR3 length is 13 residues. Per the germline V gene, CDR1 is SGHTA and CDR2 is FQGNSA. This chain's CDR3 is CASSLRGATEAFF.

The V call is TRBV7-9, the J call TRBJ2-3. Germline V gene sequence: CDR1 SEHNR, CDR2 FQNEAQ (reference sequence). The CDR3 runs to 18 residues. This chain's CDR3 is CASSFPTPGRLYTDTQYF.

The gene calls are TRBV3-2 and TRBJ2-7. TRBV3-2 is shown as a pseudogene. The CDR3 spans 12 residues. Here the CDR3 reads CASSQELNEQYF.

The V gene is TRBV29-1, the J gene TRBJ2-5; TCRdb gives TRBD1 as the D gene, but with no DNA this cannot be confirmed. Germline V CDR1 and CDR2: SQVTM, ANQGSEA. There are 14 residues in the CDR3. CDR3 sequence reads: CSVEDWGQYETQYF.

The V and J genes are TRBV20-1 and TRBJ2-1; as DNA is missing, the TRBD2 call by TCRdb cannot be tested. This CDR3 is 15 amino acids long. Germline values: CDR1 DFQATT, CDR2 SNEGSKA (reference sequence). CDR3 in amino acids: CSLTNGKSSYNEQFF.

The chain uses TRBV12-3 or TRBV12-4 and TRBJ1-4; as DNA is missing, the TRBD1 call by TCRdb cannot be tested. The CDR3 runs to 14 residues. CDR3 loop: CASSLDRKGEKLFF.

CDR3 amino acids: CASSFSYLNDPDYGYTF. The V gene is TRBV5-6, the J gene TRBJ1-2. CDR1 is SGHDT and CDR2 is YYEEEE in the germline V gene. CDR3 length: 17 amino acids.

This sequence joins TRBV12-3 or TRBV12-4 and TRBJ2-5; as DNA is missing, the TRBD1 call by TCRdb cannot be tested. The CDR3 spans 15 residues. Here the CDR3 reads CASSHLRDGIETQYF.

The chain joins TRBV4-3 to TRBJ1-2; the TCRdb D gene call, TRBD1, has no DNA to confirm it. The CDR3 has 15 amino acids. Germline CDR1 is LGHNA and CDR2 is YSLEER. The CDR3 here is CASSQDRTGNYGYTF.

The chain has TRBV28 and TRBJ2-5; TCRdb outputs TRBD2, but without DNA this stays unchecked. The CDR3 contains 14 residues. Germline lookup yields CDR1 MDHEN and CDR2 SYDVKM. CDR3 region: CASSDSGRSETQYF.

The chain uses TRBV5-5 and TRBJ2-1. Germline-derived CDR1 and CDR2 are SGHKS and YYEKEE (reference sequence). This CDR3 is 13 amino acids long. This CDR3 is CASRTSSYNEQFF.

This CDR3 is CSVEEWHRKETQYF. The V and J genes are TRBV29-1 and TRBJ2-5. The CDR3 contains 14 residues. Per germline, CDR1 SQVTM and CDR2 ANQGSEA.

The rearrangement links TRBV6-2 or TRBV6-3 to TRBJ1-2. The CDR3 is 15 residues long. The germline V gene encodes CDR1 MNHEY and CDR2 SVGEGT. CDR3 amino acids: CASSPSLGVGSNYTF.

The chain couples TRBV7-9 to TRBJ2-1; no DNA is available, so the TRBD2 call from TCRdb remains unchecked. The V gene's germline CDR1 is SEHNR and CDR2 FQNEAQ (reference sequence). The CDR3 runs to 16 residues. The CDR3 region is CASNTNRAPRGYEQFF. The full variable domain, in which reference TRBV7-9 and TRBJ2-1 provide the parts outside the CDR3, is DTGVSQNPRHKITKRGQNVTFRCDPISEHNRLYWYRQTLGQGPEFLTYFQNEAQLEKSRLLSDRFSAERPKGSFSTLEIQRTEQGDSAMYLCASNTNRAPRGYEQFFGPGTRLTVL.

The chain couples TRBV23-1 to TRBJ2-5; checking the TCRdb D call of TRBD1 is not possible without DNA. TRBV23-1 qualifies as an ORF whose function is uncertain. The CDR3 has 16 amino acids. The CDR3 region is CASPPIRDRWQETQYF.

The J gene is TRBJ2-7, the V gene TRBV29-1; there is no DNA to check the TCRdb D call of TRBD2. Germline V gene lookup returns CDR1 SQVTM and CDR2 ANQGSEA. This CDR3 has 14 amino acids. The CDR3 loop is CSVVVEDLPYEQYF.

V gene TRBV29-1 combines with J gene TRBJ2-1; absent DNA, TCRdb's TRBD1 call cannot be checked. Germline V gene sequence: CDR1 SQVTM, CDR2 ANQGSEA. The CDR3 covers 14 residues. CDR3 loop: CSDRGGSSYNEQFF.

The chain links TRBV5-1 to TRBJ2-7. The CDR3 has 16 amino acids. CDR1 is SGHRS and CDR2 is YFSETQ in the germline V gene. The CDR3 reads CASSPTTDRSSYEQYF.

This chain links TRBV28 with TRBJ1-5. Germline-derived CDR1 and CDR2 are MDHEN and SYDVKM. The CDR3 is made up of 14 amino acids. CDR3 loop: CASSRGLVNQPQHF.

V and J are TRBV29-1 and TRBJ2-3. Germline CDR1 SQVTM, CDR2 ANQGSEA. The CDR3 sequence is 11 residues long. The CDR3 is CSVESTDTQYF.

The V and J genes are TRBV6-6 and TRBJ2-7; the D call from TCRdb, TRBD1, cannot be confirmed without DNA. This CDR3 has 15 amino acids. Germline loops: CDR1 MNHNY, CDR2 SVGAGI (reference sequence). This CDR3 is CASGVGRYLPYEQYF.